The 32 T cell receptor beta chains below all came from one sample that was sequenced in a study of regulatory T cells in long-lasting Graves disease. Stated time point: newly diagnosed GD, antithyroid drugs for less than 3 months. The TCR library was made from RNA extracted from PBMCs. To make TCR beta libraries, researchers used iRepertoire HTBI primers and Arm-PCR of CDR3 regions. MiXCR, applied by TCRdb to the multiplex PCR reads, yields one record per CDR3 protein. The table has a few hundred thousand distinct CDR3 sequences, about 15% seen once; the top ten hold roughly 18%. These data were also filed under a second study, of T cells in Graves' hyperthyroidism and ophthalmopathy.

The sample was peripheral blood mononuclear cells (PBMCs), taken at new diagnosis, from a patient treated with antithyroid drugs. These receptor sequences come from a woman aged 45-60 years with Graves disease.

This clonotype was seen repeatedly, ten times or more. The chain is built from TRBV12-3 or TRBV12-4 and TRBJ1-2, with a weak D call TRBD1 (5 bases). Trimming took 6 bases from V and 4 from J, leaving 24 bases between them. The CDR3 runs 17 residues. The CDR3: CASSDRRPPRGGYGYTF. CDR3 nucleotide sequence: TGTGCCAGCAGCGACCGTAGGCCTCCGAGGGGTGGCTATGGCTACACCTTC.

This clonotype has a handful of counts. At one end the junction does not follow the germline gene, possibly because of a read error. The chain uses TRBV5-1 and TRBJ2-5; D not resolved. The CDR3 runs to 14 residues. CDR1 is SGHRS and CDR2 is YFSETQ in the germline V gene. For the CDR3, the DNA is TGTGCCAGCAGCTCCACTCGAGACGGCGAGACCCAGTACTTC. This codes for CASSSTRDGETQYF.

This clonotype was detected many times. The chain links TRBV6-1 to TRBJ2-2, with D possibly being TRBD2 (6 bases). The CDR3 loop spans 15 amino acids. In germline, CDR1 is MNHNS, CDR2 SASEGT. The V and J ends lost 7 bases and 6 bases respectively, with 18 bases between them. DNA of the CDR3: TGTGCCAGCACAAAAACTAGCCTAATACCCGGGGAGCTGTTTTTT. Residues: CASTKTSLIPGELFF.

This clonotype was seen at least ten times. This chain joins TRBV20-1 and TRBJ2-1; 7 nucleotides match TRBD2. CDR1 and CDR2 from the germline V gene are DFQATT and SNEGSKA (reference sequence). CDR3 length: 14 amino acids. V gave up 7 bases and J gave up 0 bases; unmatched junction bases: 6. The CDR3 DNA sequence: TGCAGTGTACAGCGGGGCCCCTCCTACAATGAGCAGTTCTTC. Translating gives CSVQRGPSYNEQFF.

This clonotype was seen a handful of times. The chain links TRBV4-1 to TRBJ1-2, with a tentative D call TRBD1 (5 bases). Per germline, CDR1 MGHRA and CDR2 YSYEKL. V was shortened by 0 bases and J by 6 bases, with 8 bases between the two germline ends. CDR3 length equals 13 residues. For the CDR3, the DNA is TGCGCCAGCAGCCAAGAGGCGGGGGATGGCTACACCTTC. Protein: CASSQEAGDGYTF.

This clonotype was picked up many times. The chain links TRBV11-2 to TRBJ2-7; 9 nucleotides agree with TRBD1. J gave up 2 bases and V 2 bases, and 1 base lay outside the gene matches. The germline V gene has CDR1 SGHAT and CDR2 FQNNGV. CDR3 size: 14 residues. The CDR3 sequence: CASSLYRGPYEQYF. The CDR3 DNA reads as TGTGCCAGCAGCTTATACAGGGGGCCCTACGAGCAGTACTTC.

This clonotype appeared many times. The J gene is TRBJ2-5, the V gene TRBV7-9; 11 bases match TRBD2. Trimming at V came to 5 bases and at J to 3 bases, leaving 5 bases not matched to a gene. Germline V gives CDR1 SEHNR, CDR2 FQNEAQ (reference sequence). This CDR3 region has 15 residues. In nucleotides, the CDR3 is TGTGCCAGCAGCCAAGCACTAGCGGGAGAAGAGACCCAGTACTTC. Its translation: CASSQALAGEETQYF. Complete variable domain (other parts from reference TRBV7-9 and TRBJ2-5): DTGVSQNPRHKITKRGQNVTFRCDPISEHNRLYWYRQTLGQGPEFLTYFQNEAQLEKSRLLSDRFSAERPKGSFSTLEIQRTEQGDSAMYLCASSQALAGEETQYFGPGTRLLVL.

The CDR3 DNA follows: TGTGCCATCAGTGAGCCTAGCGGGACCCACAGGGGGACCCAGTACTTC. Translated: CAISEPSGTHRGTQYF. The chain uses TRBV10-3 and TRBJ2-5; TRBD2 agrees at 9 bases. The J segment lost 7 bases and the V segment lost 2 bases, leaving 11 bases of the junction unmatched. This CDR3 comprises 16 residues. CDR1 is ENHRY, CDR2 SYGVKD, per germline.

This clonotype was observed at least ten times. This chain links TRBV20-1 with TRBJ2-5; the match to TRBD2 covers 8 bases. CDR1 DFQATT and CDR2 SNEGSKA come from the germline V gene (reference sequence). J gave up 5 bases and V 4 bases, and 12 bases lay outside the gene matches. The CDR3 covers 15 residues. CDR3 loop: CSATGTRNLRETQYF. CDR3 nucleotide sequence: TGCAGTGCTACCGGGACTAGGAATTTGCGGGAGACCCAGTACTTC.

This clonotype has ten or more counts. The rearrangement joins TRBV6-1 to TRBJ2-1; 16 positions agree with TRBD2. With V trimmed by 8 bases and J by 1 base, 5 bases remained unmatched. The CDR3 runs to 17 residues. CDR1 and CDR2 from the germline V gene are MNHNS and SASEGT. Written as DNA, the CDR3 is TGTGCCAGCTACGGGACTAGCGGGAGGGTATCCTACAATGAGCAGTTCTTC. It encodes CASYGTSGRVSYNEQFF.

This clonotype was recorded many times. This chain connects TRBV27 to TRBJ1-2, with D perhaps matching TRBD1 (6 bases). Trimming took 5 bases from V and 4 from J, leaving 20 bases between them. The CDR3 is 16 amino acids. Germline assignment: CDR1 MNHEY and CDR2 SMNVEV (reference sequence). CDR3 nucleotide sequence: TGTGCCAGCAGTAGGGGCGGCCAGGGGCCCATCTATGGCTACACCTTC. It translates to CASSRGGQGPIYGYTF.

The chain has TRBV7-3 and TRBJ2-5; tentatively, D is TRBD1 (7 bases). Germline loops: CDR1 SGHTA, CDR2 FQGTGA. Trimming took off 6 bases at V and 9 bases at J, with 20 bases between the two ends. There are 14 residues in the CDR3. The CDR3 loop reads CASSEYRQGGAQYF. The CDR3 DNA reads as TGTGCCAGCAGTGAATACCGACAGGGCGGGGCCCAGTACTTC.

There are many counts of this clonotype. The chain joins TRBV2 to TRBJ2-1; 9 bases fit TRBD2. The germline gives CDR1 SNHLY, CDR2 FYNNEI. The CDR3 consists of 15 residues. Unmatched junction bases numbered 6, after V lost 6 bases and J lost 3 bases. CDR3 in DNA: TGTGCCAGCAGCGTTAGCGGGAGAGGCTACAATGAGCAGTTCTTC. This gives the protein CASSVSGRGYNEQFF.

A remark on this clonotype: A far larger clone lies a single base away; this is likely a read error. V is TRBV2 and J is TRBJ2-3; either TRBD1 or TRBD2 may fit D (5 bases each). The CDR3 consists of 16 residues. Between the trimmed V and J ends, which lost 7 bases and 1 base, there was a span of 18 bases. The germline V gene has CDR1 SNHLY and CDR2 FYNNEI. CDR3 residues: CASIPGTGRGTDTQYF. The CDR3 DNA reads TGTGCCAGCATCCCGGGGACGGGACGGGGCACAGATACGCAGTATTTT. Full variable domain (rest looked up from reference TRBV2 and TRBJ2-3): EPEVTQTPSHQVTQMGQEVILRCVPISNHLYFYWYRQILGQKVEFLVSFYNNEISEKSEIFDDQFSVERPDGSNFTLKIRSTKLEDSAMYFCASIPGTGRGTDTQYFGPGTRLTVL.

This clonotype came up a few times. The V call is TRBV27, the J call TRBJ1-2; TRBD1 matches 8 bases. Germline CDR1 and CDR2: MNHEY and SMNVEV (reference sequence). After removal of 4 bases from V and 4 bases from J, the junction contained 5 bases not matched to a gene. This CDR3 has 14 amino acids. CDR3 nucleotide sequence: TGTGCCAGCAGTTCGAGCCAGGGGGCCTATGGCTACACCTTC. Its translation is CASSSSQGAYGYTF.

This chain uses TRBV20-1 with TRBJ2-1, with D tentatively TRBD2 (6 bases). CDR3 length: 13 amino acids. V was shortened by 5 bases and J by 0 bases, with 8 bases between the two germline ends. Per the germline V gene, CDR1 is DFQATT and CDR2 is SNEGSKA (reference sequence). CDR3 nucleotide sequence: TGCAGTGCTCGGGACTTCTCCTACAATGAGCAGTTCTTC. It codes for CSARDFSYNEQFF.

This clonotype showed up just a few times. The V call is TRBV2, the J call TRBJ2-2, with TRBD1 as a possible D gene (6 bases). Germline CDR1 is SNHLY and CDR2 is FYNNEI. Trimming left V 7 bases short and J 3 bases short, with 15 bases between. This CDR3 is 15 amino acids long. For the CDR3, the DNA is TGTGCCAGCATTAGGGGGATAGGGGACACCGGGGAGCTGTTTTTT. It translates to CASIRGIGDTGELFF.

This clonotype was seen ten or more times. J is TRBJ1-5 and V is TRBV19; D possibly corresponds to TRBD1 (6 bases). The V gene's germline CDR1 is LNHDA and CDR2 SQIVND (reference sequence). The CDR3 covers 15 residues. The V gene lost 5 bases and the J gene lost 9 bases, with 20 bases spanning the gap. The CDR3, as DNA: TGTGCCAGTAGTGGCCTAGGGGGGTATGGATCGCCCCAGCATTTT. It specifies CASSGLGGYGSPQHF.

In this sample, this clonotype turned up many times. The V gene is TRBV28, the J gene TRBJ2-2; D may correspond to TRBD1 or TRBD2 (5 bases each). Trimming left V 3 bases short and J 2 bases short, with 13 bases between. Germline CDR1 is MDHEN and CDR2 is SYDVKM. This CDR3 region has 16 residues. CDR3 residues: CASSFIWDGNTGELFF. The CDR3, as DNA: TGTGCCAGCAGTTTTATCTGGGACGGTAACACCGGGGAGCTGTTTTTT.

This clonotype was counted at least ten times. This chain joins TRBV11-2 and TRBJ1-1, with D tentatively TRBD1 (6 bases). V lost 5 bases and J lost 2, with 18 bases in between. Germline CDR1 and CDR2: SGHAT and FQNNGV. This CDR3 comprises 16 residues. The chain's CDR3 is CASSPGGAGGNTEAFF. As DNA, the CDR3 is TGTGCCAGCAGCCCCGGGGGGGCGGGAGGAAACACTGAAGCTTTCTTT.

Turning to this clonotype: A much larger clone lies a single base off, so this may be a read error. The chain combines TRBV27 with TRBJ2-7; 9 positions agree with TRBD1. Trimming at V came to 6 bases and at J to 3 bases, leaving 9 bases not matched to a gene. The CDR3 loop spans 15 amino acids. Germline V CDR1 and CDR2: MNHEY, SMNVEV (reference sequence). CDR3 sequence reads: CASSPGTGQFYEQYF. In nucleotides, the CDR3 is TGTGCCAGCAGCCCCGGGACAGGGCAGTTCTACGAGCAGTACTTC.

The chain has TRBV20-1 and TRBJ2-3, with TRBD2 matching 9 bases. Germline CDR1 reads DFQATT; CDR2 reads SNEGSKA (reference sequence). The CDR3 is 13 amino acids. V lost 0 bases, J lost 10 bases, and 5 bases stayed unmatched. Written as DNA, the CDR3 is TGCAGTGCTAGAGAGGCGGGGGGGCCTGCGCAGTATTTT. Translation gives CSAREAGGPAQYF.

V and J are TRBV2 and TRBJ2-1; 13 bases agree with TRBD2. Gene TRBJ2-5 matches the end of the DNA better, so the J call may be wrong. Germline CDR1 is SNHLY and CDR2 is FYNNEI. CDR3 size: 15 residues. CDR3 sequence: CASRPGLAGQVAQYF. The CDR3 coding sequence is TGTGCCAGCAGACCGGGACTAGCGGGACAGGTAGCCCAGTACTTC.

This clonotype occurred many times. V usage is TRBV20-1 and J usage is TRBJ2-1; 9 bases match TRBD2. CDR1 and CDR2 (germline): DFQATT, SNEGSKA (reference sequence). The length of the CDR3 is 16 residues. Trimming at V came to 1 base and at J to 2 bases, leaving 6 bases not matched to a gene. The CDR3 DNA reads TGCAGTGCTAGAGCTCAGCGGGAGGTCCCCTACAATGAGCAGTTCTTC. Amino acids: CSARAQREVPYNEQFF.

This clonotype has a handful of counts. CDR3 residues: CASSPHAYEQYF. The CDR3 DNA is TGTGCCAGCAGCCCCCATGCCTACGAGCAGTACTTC. The chain combines TRBV7-9 with TRBJ2-7; unclear D gene. The V end lost 5 bases, the J end lost 2 bases, and 7 bases lay between the germline ends. Germline values: CDR1 SEHNR, CDR2 FQNEAQ (reference sequence). This CDR3 contains 12 residues.

This clonotype has a handful of counts. The chain combines TRBV19 with TRBJ2-6; TRBD1 agrees at 8 bases. V lost 6 bases, J lost 0 bases, and 10 bases stayed unmatched. Germline CDR1 is LNHDA and CDR2 is SQIVND (reference sequence). CDR3 length: 18 residues. The CDR3 loop is CASSTLQGVGSGANVLTF. CDR3 nucleotide sequence: TGTGCCAGTAGCACACTACAGGGGGTGGGCTCTGGGGCCAACGTCCTGACTTTC.

This clonotype was counted many times. The chain uses TRBV28 and TRBJ2-2; the match to TRBD2 covers 14 bases. The germline V gene has CDR1 MDHEN and CDR2 SYDVKM. The CDR3 contains 19 residues. V lost 5 bases to trimming and J lost 4 bases; unmatched junction nucleotides: 12. The CDR3 protein is CASSNEPGLAGEATGELFF. The CDR3 DNA reads as TGTGCCAGCAGTAATGAACCGGGACTAGCGGGAGAGGCCACCGGGGAGCTGTTTTTT.

Ten or more counts support this clonotype. This rearrangement joins TRBV20-1 to TRBJ2-5; 8 nucleotides match TRBD2. Per the germline V gene, CDR1 is DFQATT and CDR2 is SNEGSKA (reference sequence). The CDR3 has 14 amino acids. The V and J ends lost 4 bases and 0 bases, in that order; junction bases with no gene match: 4. The CDR3 nucleotides read TGCAGTGCTACCTTCGGGGGGGACCAAGAGACCCAGTACTTC. It specifies CSATFGGDQETQYF.

The gene calls are TRBV28 and TRBJ1-5; 8 nucleotides line up with TRBD1. The J segment lost 6 bases and the V segment lost 1 base, leaving 8 bases of the junction unmatched. Germline values: CDR1 MDHEN, CDR2 SYDVKM. There are 16 residues in the CDR3. This chain's CDR3 is CASSLFQGALSQPQHF. The CDR3 DNA reads TGTGCCAGCAGTTTATTTCAGGGGGCGCTGAGTCAGCCCCAGCATTTT.

This clonotype occurred many times. The chain carries TRBV28 and TRBJ1-6; D unresolved. Germline CDR1 reads MDHEN; CDR2 reads SYDVKM. V lost 4 bases, J lost 4 bases, and 20 bases lay in between. The CDR3 runs 18 residues. CDR3 coding DNA: TGTGCCAGCAGTTCACCGGGCAGGCCCTATCTTTATAATTCACCCCTCCACTTT. Translation gives CASSSPGRPYLYNSPLHF. The variable domain in full, with the rest retrieved from reference TRBV28 and TRBJ1-6, is DVKVTQSSRYLVKRTGEKVFLECVQDMDHENMFWYRQDPGLGLRLIYFSYDVKMKEKGDIPEGYSVSREKKERFSLILESASTNQTSMYLCASSSPGRPYLYNSPLHFGNGTRLTVT.

The chain recombines TRBV29-1 with TRBJ2-6; TRBD1 matches at 9 bases. The CDR3 loop spans 16 amino acids. CDR1 is SQVTM and CDR2 is ANQGSEA in the germline V gene. V was clipped by 6 bases and J by 3 bases; unmatched bases: 9. CDR3 loop: CSVAAGTGLGANVLTF. In DNA, the CDR3 is TGCAGCGTGGCTGCCGGGACAGGGCTTGGGGCCAACGTCCTGACTTTC.

CDR3 sequence reads: CASSPYSGSTDTQYF. The CDR3 nucleotides are TGTGCCAGCTCACCATATAGCGGGAGCACAGATACGCAGTATTTT. The chain couples TRBV18 to TRBJ2-3; 7 bases match TRBD2. Germline-derived CDR1 and CDR2 are KGHSH and LQKENI. V lost 2 bases, J lost 0 bases, and 2 bases stayed unmatched. The CDR3 loop spans 15 amino acids.